A selection of T cell receptor beta chains follows, all from one sample in a study of T cells in Graves' hyperthyroidism and ophthalmopathy. TCRdb re-derived calls from the multiplex PCR reads in MiXCR, one entry per CDR3 protein. The sample yields 300,000 or so distinct CDR3 sequences, roughly a fifth seen once. The sample taken for sequencing was blood. The receptor set was obtained from a woman in her fifties or sixties with Graves' hyperthyroidism. The CDR3 runs from the conserved cysteine through the conserved F or W. D genes are given only for firm matches. Some rows have no size entry. The others give once, few or many, or a class for an expanded clone.

abundance,v_gene,d_gene,j_gene,CDR3nt,CDR3aa
many,TRBV10-3,TRBD1,TRBJ2-2,TGTGCCATCAGTACGGGACAGGGGATCGGGGAGCTGTTTTTT,CAISTGQGIGELFF
many,TRBV7-2,NA,TRBJ2-3,TGTGCCAGCAGCCGCCACCCTGTGTCAGGATCCGGAGATACGCAGTATTTT,CASSRHPVSGSGDTQYF
few,TRBV6-1,NA,TRBJ2-1,TGTGCCAGCAGTGAAGTCGGGGTCAGGGGTGAGCAGTTCTTC,CASSEVGVRGEQFF
NA,TRBV7-6,NA,TRBJ2-1,TGTGCCAGCAGCTTAGAGTACGACGGAGAGCAGTTCTTC,CASSLEYDGEQFF
NA,TRBV2,TRBD1,TRBJ2-7,TGTGCCAGCAGCTTAGATCGGACAGGGGTACCCGAGCAGTACTTC,CASSLDRTGVPEQYF
NA,TRBV10-3,TRBD2,TRBJ2-1,TGTGCCATCGCTAGCGGGAAGGGCAATGAGCAGTTCTTC,CAIASGKGNEQFF
NA,TRBV29-1,TRBD2,TRBJ2-7,TGCAGCGCTGCCAATCCGGGACTAGTCATCTACGAGCAGTACTTC,CSAANPGLVIYEQYF
many,TRBV19,NA,TRBJ1-1,TGTGCCAGTAGTAGAGGGGCGTGGAACACTGAAGCTTTCTTT,CASSRGAWNTEAFF
NA,TRBV30,NA,TRBJ1-2,TGTGCCTGGAGAGGCAAGGGCTTAGGAGGCTACACCTTC,CAWRGKGLGGYTF
many,TRBV7-9,TRBD2,TRBJ2-7,TGTGCCAGTACTAGCGAGTCCTACGAGCAGTACTTC,CASTSESYEQYF
few,TRBV9,TRBD2,TRBJ2-5,TGTGCCAGCAGCGTTTCCGGGACTAGCGGGAGGAACCAAGAGACCCAGTACTTC,CASSVSGTSGRNQETQYF
many,TRBV5-6,TRBD1,TRBJ1-1,TGTGCCAGCAGCTATCAGGGGGAAGGTGAAGCTTTCTTT,CASSYQGEGEAFF
NA,TRBV6-1,NA,TRBJ2-4,TGTGCCAGCAGTGACGGGGACTTAGCCAAAAACATTCAGTACTTC,CASSDGDLAKNIQYF
many,TRBV19,TRBD1,TRBJ1-1,TGTGCCAGTCATCCCGCAGGGGGCTCTGTTAAGTACACTGAAGCTTTCTTT,CASHPAGGSVKYTEAFF
many,TRBV9,TRBD1,TRBJ1-5,TGTGCCAGCAGCGCCGGGACAGGGGGTCAGCCCCAGCATTTT,CASSAGTGGQPQHF
NA,TRBV6-5,TRBD2,TRBJ2-1,TGTGCCAGCAGTTCCCCGGGACTAGCGGGGGGAAGTGAGCAGTTCTTC,CASSSPGLAGGSEQFF
few,TRBV5-5,NA,TRBJ1-4,TGTGCCAGCAGCCCCCCCAGGACGTCGCGTGAAAAACTGTTTTTT,CASSPPRTSREKLFF
NA,TRBV6-1,NA,TRBJ1-1,TGTGCCAGCAGTGATTTGAGGCTGGAAGCTTTCTTT,CASSDLRLEAFF
many,TRBV20-1,NA,TRBJ2-1,TGCAGTGCTACCTTCCATGAGCAGTTCTTC,CSATFHEQFF
many,TRBV29-1,NA,TRBJ1-1,TGCAGCGTCTGGGGGGGAAATGAAGCTTTCTTT,CSVWGGNEAFF
many,TRBV6-2/TRBV6-3,TRBD2,TRBJ2-1,TGTGCCAGCACCCAACGGGAGGGACAAAACAATGAGCAGTTCTTC,CASTQREGQNNEQFF
few,TRBV10-3,NA,TRBJ2-7,TGTGCCATCAGTGGTCGCTACGAGCAGTACTTC,CAISGRYEQYF
NA,TRBV2,NA,TRBJ2-3,TGTGCCAGCAGTGTGGGAGGAGACAGGGTCACAGATACGCAGTATTTT,CASSVGGDRVTDTQYF
few,TRBV5-4,NA,TRBJ2-5,TGTGCCAGCAGCCTTGGGCTTTCCCGGGAAGAGACCCAGTACTTC,CASSLGLSREETQYF
NA,TRBV2,NA,TRBJ2-1,TGTGCCAGCAAAAAACCAGCGGGTTCCTACAATGAGCAGTTCTTC,CASKKPAGSYNEQFF
many,TRBV27,NA,TRBJ1-2,TGTGCCAGCAGCCTAAGTCCTACAGGGTCTGGTGGCTACACCTTC,CASSLSPTGSGGYTF
few,TRBV5-1,TRBD1,TRBJ2-6,TGCGCCAGCAGCTTGGCCGGACAGGGGTCTACTGGGGCCAACGTCCTGACTTTC,CASSLAGQGSTGANVLTF
NA,TRBV28,NA,TRBJ1-2,TGTGCCAGCAGTTCCTCCGGGGTAGACTACCGCCTGCGGGGCCACACCTTC,CASSSSGVDYRLRGHTF
many,TRBV5-1,NA,TRBJ2-5,TGCGCCAGCAGCTTGTTGACTCAAGAGACCCAGTACTTC,CASSLLTQETQYF
many,TRBV30,TRBD1,TRBJ1-2,TGTGCCTGGAGCGCCCCGACAGGGAACTATGGCTACACCTTC,CAWSAPTGNYGYTF
many,TRBV3-1,TRBD2,TRBJ2-1,TGTGCCAGCAGCCTCACTAGCGGGTATAGCTCCTACAATGAGCAGTTCTTC,CASSLTSGYSSYNEQFF
many,TRBV6-1,TRBD1,TRBJ1-1,TGTGCCAGCAGTGCGGGGACAGGGGAAATGAACACTGAAGCTTTCTTT,CASSAGTGEMNTEAFF
NA,TRBV20-1,NA,TRBJ2-5,TGCAGTGCTAGAGACGACACTAGAACCGGAGAGACCCAGTACTTC,CSARDDTRTGETQYF
NA,TRBV7-3,NA,TRBJ2-3,TGTGCCAGCAGCCCTGGGCAGCGGACCACAGATACGCAGTATTTT,CASSPGQRTTDTQYF
NA,TRBV19,NA,TRBJ2-1,TGTGCCAGTAGTATAGCATCTAGCGCTACCCACAATGAGCAGTTCTTC,CASSIASSATHNEQFF
many,TRBV5-1,NA,TRBJ1-1,TGCGCCAGCAGCACCCTGGACAGTTGGGTGGCTGAAGCTTTCTTT,CASSTLDSWVAEAFF
many,TRBV7-3,NA,TRBJ2-3,TGTGCCAGCAGCTTAACTGGACCCCCAGATACGCAGTATTTT,CASSLTGPPDTQYF
many,TRBV28,NA,TRBJ1-1,TGTGCCAGCAGAGTCGACAGGTTAAACACTGAAGCTTTCTTT,CASRVDRLNTEAFF
NA,TRBV28,TRBD2,TRBJ2-6,TGTGCCAGCAGTTTAGGTCGAGCGGGGGGGCGTGGGGCCAACGTCCTGACTTTC,CASSLGRAGGRGANVLTF
many,TRBV10-3,NA,TRBJ2-1,TGTGCCATCAGCGGCCCGAGTGGTGAGCAGTTCTTC,CAISGPSGEQFF
many,TRBV28,TRBD1,TRBJ1-2,TGTGCCAGCAGTTGGGACAGCTGGTTGTGGGGCTACACCTTC,CASSWDSWLWGYTF
many,TRBV20-1,TRBD1,TRBJ1-1,TGCAGTGCTAGTGGGACAGGGGTGAACACTGAAGCTTTCTTT,CSASGTGVNTEAFF
few,TRBV27,TRBD1,TRBJ1-6,TGTGCCAGCAGTTTTCGGACAGGGAGCTCCTATAATTCACCCCTCCACTTT,CASSFRTGSSYNSPLHF
NA,TRBV28,NA,TRBJ1-2,TGTGCCAGCAGCATACAGGGATTAGGTGGCTACACCTTC,CASSIQGLGGYTF
NA,TRBV5-4,NA,TRBJ2-5,TGTGCCAGCAGCTTGGGGTCACTAAAACAACAAGAGACCCAGTACTTC,CASSLGSLKQQETQYF
NA,TRBV28,NA,TRBJ2-7,TGTGCCAGCAGTTTATGGCAATCAACCTACGAGCAGTACTTC,CASSLWQSTYEQYF
NA,TRBV29-1,NA,TRBJ1-5,TGCAGCGTTGGGGACACTATGGGGAATCAGCCCCAGCATTTT,CSVGDTMGNQPQHF
NA,TRBV25-1,TRBD1,TRBJ1-2,TGTGCCAGCAGTGAATTTGGACAGGTCGGGGGCTACACCTTC,CASSEFGQVGGYTF
many,TRBV6-6,NA,TRBJ2-5,TGTGCCAGCAGTTACTCACGGGGGGAGACCCAGTACTTC,CASSYSRGETQYF
NA,TRBV5-1,NA,TRBJ1-1,TGCGCCAGCAGCTTGGCCCGGATTAACACTGAAGCTTTCTTT,CASSLARINTEAFF
many,TRBV11-2,TRBD2,TRBJ2-2,TGTGCCAGCACCTCGGGGGGGAACACCGGGGAGCTGTTTTTT,CASTSGGNTGELFF
many,TRBV6-2/TRBV6-3,NA,TRBJ1-5,TGTGCCAGCAGTTACCGCTTCAATCAGCCCCAGCATTTT,CASSYRFNQPQHF